This entry is about one T cell receptor (beta chain). Antigen: not known. CDR1 and CDR2 (germline): SGDLS, YYNGEE. Trimming removed 0 bases from V and 7 bases from J; junction bases left unmatched: 4. The length of the CDR3 is 15 residues. The data are from a study of cytomegalovirus exposure and HLA in healthy donors. Whole-study findings and limits: For presence/absence analyses, sequencing depth was assumed to be roughly uniform across donors. The study listed approximately 160 cytomegalovirus-associated TCR beta chains. Common viral pathogens (according to a later analysis) appeared linked to several of the most significant clusters. Because they were indistinguishable, some V segments, including TRBV6-2 and TRBV6-3, were excluded.

Amplification used 60 Vbeta primers and 13 Jbeta primers. Measured with immunoSEQ multiplex PCR; TCRdb has only the in-frame clones, and not every one. Here the sample table reports about 160,000 clones. Input material: PBMCs. V usage is TRBV9 and J usage is TRBJ2-5, with 12 positions matching TRBD2. This receptor was identified in a woman in her sixties or seventies in good health and CMV-seronegative. The CDR3, as DNA: TGTGCCAGCAGCGTAGGACTAGCGGGAGTGGGGACCCAGTACTTC. This gives the protein CASSVGLAGVGTQYF.